The source of this T cell receptor (beta chain) is a study of blood T cell repertoires in COVID-19. Study-level background: Donors in the United States, Italy and Spain gave samples during acute or convalescent COVID-19.

In this sample, this clone turned up a few times. Other DNA sequences in the same sample also yield this CDR3. Germline assignment: CDR1 MNHNS and CDR2 SASEGT. This CDR3 is built from 14 residues. The V gene lost 1 base and the J gene lost 6 bases, with 10 bases spanning the gap. Original analysis: From reference gene primer amplification, estimates of nucleated cell counts were derived. The protocol was immunoSEQ multiplex PCR, while the TCRdb copy is restricted to in-frame clones and leaves out a portion. The V and J calls and the clone size are those of that table, but D and trimming were determined from the DNA. The data contain roughly 220,000 clones, approximately 83% of them seen just once; the ten biggest clones take up 2% to 2.5%.

The chain is built from TRBV6-1 and TRBJ1-5; D not resolved. Sequenced: peripheral blood. This receptor was obtained from a woman aged 60-75 years with acute or convalescent COVID-19. CDR3 sequence: CASSEGASSQPQHF. The CDR3 coding sequence is TGTGCCAGCAGTGAAGGGGCGAGCTCTCAGCCCCAGCATTTT.